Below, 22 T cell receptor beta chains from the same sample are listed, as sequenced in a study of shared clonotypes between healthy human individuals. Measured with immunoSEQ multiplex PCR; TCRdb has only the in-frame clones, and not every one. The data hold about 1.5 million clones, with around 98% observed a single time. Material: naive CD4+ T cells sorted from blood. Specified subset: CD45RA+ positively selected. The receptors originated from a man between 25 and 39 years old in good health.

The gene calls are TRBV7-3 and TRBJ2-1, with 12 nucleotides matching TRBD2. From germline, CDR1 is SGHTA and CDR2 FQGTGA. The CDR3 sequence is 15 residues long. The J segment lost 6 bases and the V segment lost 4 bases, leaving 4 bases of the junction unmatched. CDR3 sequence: CASSSLAGGINEQFF. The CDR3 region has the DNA TGTGCCAGCAGCTCCCTAGCGGGAGGGATCAATGAGCAGTTCTTC.

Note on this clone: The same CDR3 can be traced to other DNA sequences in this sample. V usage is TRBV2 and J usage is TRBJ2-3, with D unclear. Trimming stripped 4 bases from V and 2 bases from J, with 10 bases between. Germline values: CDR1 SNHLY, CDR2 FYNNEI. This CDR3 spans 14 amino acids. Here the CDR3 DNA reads TGTGCCAGCAGTGGACAAACATCCACAGATACGCAGTATTTT. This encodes CASSGQTSTDTQYF. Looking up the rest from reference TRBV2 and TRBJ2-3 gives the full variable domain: EPEVTQTPSHQVTQMGQEVILRCVPISNHLYFYWYRQILGQKVEFLVSFYNNEISEKSEIFDDQFSVERPDGSNFTLKIRSTKLEDSAMYFCASSGQTSTDTQYFGPGTRLTVL.

CDR3 DNA sequence: TGTGCCAGCAGCGAGATGGGACAGGGTTACGAGCAGTACTTC. This sequence encodes CASSEMGQGYEQYF. The chain uses TRBV9 and TRBJ2-7; 9 positions agree with TRBD1. The germline V gene has CDR1 SGDLS and CDR2 YYNGEE. The CDR3 length is 14 residues. J gave up 4 bases and V 3 bases, and 5 bases lay outside the gene matches.

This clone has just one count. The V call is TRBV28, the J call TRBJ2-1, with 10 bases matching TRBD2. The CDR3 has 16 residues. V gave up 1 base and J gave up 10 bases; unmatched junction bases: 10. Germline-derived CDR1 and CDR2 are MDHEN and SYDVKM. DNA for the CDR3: TGTGCCAGCAGTTTATTTCCTAGCGGGAGCTCTTCAGAGCAGTTCTTC. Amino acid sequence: CASSLFPSGSSSEQFF.

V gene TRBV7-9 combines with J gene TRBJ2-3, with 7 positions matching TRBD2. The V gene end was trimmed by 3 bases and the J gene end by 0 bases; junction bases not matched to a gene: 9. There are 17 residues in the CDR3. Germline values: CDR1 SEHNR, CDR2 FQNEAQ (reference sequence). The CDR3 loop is CASSFLGSSGSTDTQYF. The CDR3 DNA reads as TGTGCCAGCAGCTTTTTGGGGTCTAGCGGTAGCACAGATACGCAGTATTTT.

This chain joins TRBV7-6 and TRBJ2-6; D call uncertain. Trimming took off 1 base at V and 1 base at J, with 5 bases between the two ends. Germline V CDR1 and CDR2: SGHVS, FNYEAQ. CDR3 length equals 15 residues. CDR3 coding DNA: TGTGCCAGCAGCTTAGTCCCTTCTGGGGCCAACGTCCTGACTTTC. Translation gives CASSLVPSGANVLTF.

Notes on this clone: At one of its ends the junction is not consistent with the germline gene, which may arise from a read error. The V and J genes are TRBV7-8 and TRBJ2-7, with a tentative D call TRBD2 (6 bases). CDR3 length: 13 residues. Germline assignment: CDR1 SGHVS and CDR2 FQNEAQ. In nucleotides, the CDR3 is TGTGCCAGCAGCTTAGACGGGACTGTTAAACCCACCTTC. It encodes CASSLDGTVKPTF. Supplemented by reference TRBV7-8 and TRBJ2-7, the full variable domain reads GAGVSQSPRYKVAKRGQDVALRCDPISGHVSLFWYQQALGQGPEFLTYFQNEAQLDKSGLPSDRFFAERPEGSVSTLKIQRTQQEDSAVYLCASSLDGTVKPTFGPGTRLTVT.

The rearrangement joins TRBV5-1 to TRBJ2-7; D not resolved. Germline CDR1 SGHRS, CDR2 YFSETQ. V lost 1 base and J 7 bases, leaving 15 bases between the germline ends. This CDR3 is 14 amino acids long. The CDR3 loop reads CASSLNGPAREQYF. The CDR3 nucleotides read TGCGCCAGCAGCTTGAACGGGCCCGCTAGGGAGCAGTACTTC.

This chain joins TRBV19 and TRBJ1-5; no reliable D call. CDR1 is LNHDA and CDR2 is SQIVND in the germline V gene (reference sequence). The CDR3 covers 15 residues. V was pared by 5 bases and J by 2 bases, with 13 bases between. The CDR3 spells CASSPKSRGNQPQHF. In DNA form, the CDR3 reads TGTGCCAGTAGTCCAAAGAGTAGGGGCAATCAGCCCCAGCATTTT.

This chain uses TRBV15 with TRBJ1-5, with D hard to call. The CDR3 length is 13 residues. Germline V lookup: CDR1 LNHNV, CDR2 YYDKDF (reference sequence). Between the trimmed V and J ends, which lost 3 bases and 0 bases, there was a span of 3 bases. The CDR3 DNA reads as TGTGCCACCAGCAGCTTTAGCAATCAGCCCCAGCATTTT. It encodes CATSSFSNQPQHF.

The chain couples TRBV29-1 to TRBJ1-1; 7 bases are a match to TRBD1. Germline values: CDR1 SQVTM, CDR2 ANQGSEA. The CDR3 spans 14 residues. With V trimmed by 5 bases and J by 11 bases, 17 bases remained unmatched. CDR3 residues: CSVTNDQGGLRAFF. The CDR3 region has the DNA TGCAGCGTTACGAATGATCAGGGGGGATTACGGGCTTTCTTT.

The CDR3 protein is CASSLSPVYGRKGGKNYEQYF. The CDR3 nucleotides read TGTGCCAGCAGTTTATCCCCGGTTTATGGTCGGAAAGGGGGGAAAAACTACGAGCAGTACTTC. The J gene is TRBJ2-7, the V gene TRBV27; D tentatively reads TRBD1 or TRBD2 (6 bases each). Trimming stripped 0 bases from V and 3 bases from J, with 30 bases between. The CDR3 spans 21 residues. The germline CDR1 and CDR2 sequences are MNHEY and SMNVEV (reference sequence).

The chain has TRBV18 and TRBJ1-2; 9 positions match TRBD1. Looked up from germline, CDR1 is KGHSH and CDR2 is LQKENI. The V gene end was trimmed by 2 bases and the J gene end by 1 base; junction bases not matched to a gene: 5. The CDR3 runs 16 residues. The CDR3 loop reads CASSPKTGGLNYGYTF. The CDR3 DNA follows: TGTGCCAGCTCACCAAAAACAGGGGGCCTTAACTATGGCTACACCTTC.

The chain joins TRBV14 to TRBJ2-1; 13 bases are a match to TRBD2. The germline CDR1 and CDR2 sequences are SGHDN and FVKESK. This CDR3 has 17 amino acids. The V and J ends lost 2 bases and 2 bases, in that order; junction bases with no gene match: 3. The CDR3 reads CASSQTSGRATYNEQFF. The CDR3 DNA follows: TGTGCCAGCAGCCAAACTAGCGGGAGGGCCACCTACAATGAGCAGTTCTTC.

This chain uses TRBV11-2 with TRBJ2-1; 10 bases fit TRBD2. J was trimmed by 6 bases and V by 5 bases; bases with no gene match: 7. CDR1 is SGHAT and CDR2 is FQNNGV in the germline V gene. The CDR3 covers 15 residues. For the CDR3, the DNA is TGTGCCAGCAGCCCCCAGCGGGAGGGCCTCAATGAGCAGTTCTTC. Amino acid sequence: CASSPQREGLNEQFF.

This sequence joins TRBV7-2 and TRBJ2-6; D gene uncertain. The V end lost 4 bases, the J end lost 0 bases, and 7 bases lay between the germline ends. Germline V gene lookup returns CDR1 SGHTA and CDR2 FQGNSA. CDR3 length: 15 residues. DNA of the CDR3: TGTGCCAGCAGCTGGATGCACTCTGGGGCCAACGTCCTGACTTTC. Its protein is CASSWMHSGANVLTF.

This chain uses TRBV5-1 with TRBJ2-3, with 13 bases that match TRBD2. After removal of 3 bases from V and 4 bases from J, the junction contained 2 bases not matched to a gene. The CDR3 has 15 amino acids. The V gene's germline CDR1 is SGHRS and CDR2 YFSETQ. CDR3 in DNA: TGCGCCAGCAGCTGGACTAGCGGGAGCCCAGATACGCAGTATTTT. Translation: CASSWTSGSPDTQYF.

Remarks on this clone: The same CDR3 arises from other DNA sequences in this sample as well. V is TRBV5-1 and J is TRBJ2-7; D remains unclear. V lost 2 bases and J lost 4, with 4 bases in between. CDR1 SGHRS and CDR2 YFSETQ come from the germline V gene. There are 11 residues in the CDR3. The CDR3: CASSLEYEQYF. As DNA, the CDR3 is TGCGCCAGCAGCTTAGAATACGAGCAGTACTTC.

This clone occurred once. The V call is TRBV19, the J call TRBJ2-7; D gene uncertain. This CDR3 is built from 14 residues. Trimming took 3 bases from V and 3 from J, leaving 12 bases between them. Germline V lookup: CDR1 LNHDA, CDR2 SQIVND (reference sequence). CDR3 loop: CASSIWIKDYEQYF. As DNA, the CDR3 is TGTGCCAGTAGTATCTGGATAAAGGACTACGAGCAGTACTTC.

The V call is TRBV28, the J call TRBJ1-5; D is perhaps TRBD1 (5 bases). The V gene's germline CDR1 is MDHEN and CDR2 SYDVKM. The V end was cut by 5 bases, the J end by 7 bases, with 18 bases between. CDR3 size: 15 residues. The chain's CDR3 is CASSLTGPITQPQHF. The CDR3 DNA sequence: TGTGCCAGCAGTCTGACGGGACCAATTACACAGCCCCAGCATTTT.

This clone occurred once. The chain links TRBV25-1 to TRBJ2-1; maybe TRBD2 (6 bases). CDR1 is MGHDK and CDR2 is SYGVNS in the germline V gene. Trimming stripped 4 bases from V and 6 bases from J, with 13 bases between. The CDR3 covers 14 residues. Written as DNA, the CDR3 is TGTGCCAGCAGTGGGGTGGGGACTTTCAATGAGCAGTTCTTC. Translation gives CASSGVGTFNEQFF.

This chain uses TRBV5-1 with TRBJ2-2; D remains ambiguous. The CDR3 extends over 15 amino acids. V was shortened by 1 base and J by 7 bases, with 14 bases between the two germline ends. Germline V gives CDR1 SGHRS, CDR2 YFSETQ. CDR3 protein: CASSLRWDNHGELFF. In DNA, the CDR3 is TGCGCCAGCAGCTTGAGGTGGGATAATCACGGGGAGCTGTTTTTT.